This T cell receptor beta chain was found in a study of blood T cell repertoires in COVID-19. In assigning cohorts, the study relied on participant-reported clinical history. Only in-frame clones appear in the TCRdb table, and some are missing; sequencing was by immunoSEQ multiplex PCR. The table lists about 160,000 clones, under 90% of them singletons. From germline, CDR1 is SGHAT and CDR2 FQDESV (reference sequence). V lost 0 bases, J lost 8 bases, and 4 bases stayed unmatched. The CDR3 extends over 16 amino acids. This rearrangement joins TRBV11-1 to TRBJ2-1, with 13 bases fitting TRBD2. The TCR originated in a man aged 50 or older who had recovered from COVID-19. Sequenced: PBMCs or T cells enriched from blood (not recorded which). CDR3 sequence: CASSLAGTSGTHEQFF. In DNA form, the CDR3 reads TGTGCCAGCAGCTTAGCGGGGACTAGCGGGACCCATGAGCAGTTCTTC.